The table lists the clone carrying this T cell receptor (beta chain) with many counts. What it binds is unknown. Germline V lookup: CDR1 SEHNR, CDR2 FQNEAQ (reference sequence). The junction had 8 bases not matched to a gene; V was cut back by 6 bases and J by 6 bases. CDR3 length: 15 residues. MiXCR, run by TCRdb on the 5' RACE reads, gives a single entry per CDR3 protein. Here the sample spans tens of thousands of distinct CDR3 sequences, approximately 6.5% being singletons. These data originate in a study of spatial heterogeneity in lung cancer. Study-wide background: Correlation of TCR transcript counts in tumor regions with a T cell module score from matched bulk RNA-seq was strong. Each unique TCR and UMI combination was seen more than ten times on average in raw reads.

Stated time point: sample taken at primary tumor resection. The donor population consisted of more than 55 patients with untreated, early-stage non-small cell lung cancer. Sequencing covered unsorted whole RNA taken from tumor, nontumor lung or frozen PBMC. Overall study results and limits: It was found that expanded intratumoral alpha and beta TCR counts tracked tumor mutation counts.

The V gene is TRBV7-9, the J gene TRBJ2-2; the match to TRBD2 covers 9 bases. The sample in question was lung tumor tissue, obtained at surgery. The TCR sequence derives from a male donor with early-stage non-small cell lung cancer. The CDR3 nucleotides are TGTGCCAGCAGATTCGACCAGCGGGAGGCCGGGGAGCTGTTTTTT. This gives the protein CASRFDQREAGELFF.